This T cell receptor (beta chain) derives from a study of blood T cell repertoires in COVID-19 (dated by TCRdb to the early 2020s). Regarding the study in general: Samples covering the acute and convalescent phases of COVID-19 were provided by collaborators in the United States, Italy and Spain. The prospective study material was composed of cDNA or gDNA derived from T cells, B-cell-depleted T cells, or PBMCs. Subjects who had been exposed to COVID-19, were actively infected with it, or had recovered from it provided the deeply sampled blood TCRbeta repertoires that made up the dataset. A freely available public database, intended as a resource for researchers studying the immune response to SARS-CoV-2, is where the repertoires were released. The samples were drawn from the first 160 participants of the ongoing ImmuneRACE study and from 1,254 subjects provided by 6 global collaborators. The sample metadata nearly always contained a de-identified subject ID, COVID-19 status, age in years and sex. Where HLA class I and class II types were available, the types were taken from metadata supplied by the sample provider, not from assay-based typing. What the study reported, not specific to this receptor: The amount of clinical and demographic metadata varied by source and participant and was provided uncurated.

Trimming takes 2 bases from V and 4 bases from J, and the germline ends sit 5 bases apart. CDR1 and CDR2, per the germline V gene (reference sequence), are DFQATT and SNEGSKA. The CDR3 has 11 amino acids, counting the end cysteine and phenylalanine. Just the 33-base CDR3 DNA is kept, in frame starting at base 1. Another Seattle source contributed samples from volunteer blood donors who had recovered from COVID-19. Each collaborating institution followed its own protocols to collect whole blood in K2EDTA tubes. For TCRbeta analysis, collaborators shipped samples as frozen whole blood, isolated PBMCs, or DNA extracted from either of those sample types. This clone was detected only a few times. No antigen is known for it. No base qualities exist here, and no much larger clone lies one base off it. TCRbeta CDR3 regions were amplified from genomic DNA by means of the immunoSEQ Assay, a bias-controlled multiplex PCR. The original pipeline was this. Within the assay, amplification of reference gene primers was used to estimate how many nucleated cells each sample contained. Sequence reads were collapsed and filtered to measure the absolute abundance of every unique TCRbeta CDR3 rearrangement. Productive Simpson clonality was computed per sample as the square root of Simpson's diversity index over productive rearrangements. TCRdb mirrors the immuneACCESS table, restricted to in-frame sequences. Some clones are absent from its copies; in checked studies, under half trace to an unresolved V gene, and the reason for the others is unknown. V and J calls and clone size are as listed in that table; D and trimming were resolved from the DNA. The sample includes fewer than 300,000 clones, with 80% to 90% observed a single time. The leading ten clones occupy 8.5% to 9.5% of the sample.

Source material: peripheral blood. Rearrangement joined TRBV20-1 to TRBJ1-2, with no D gene named confidently. This receptor was taken from a woman between 50 and 59 years old who had recovered from COVID-19. The DNA reads TGCAGTGCTAGACAGATCTATGGCTACACCTTC. The encoded protein is CSARQIYGYTF.